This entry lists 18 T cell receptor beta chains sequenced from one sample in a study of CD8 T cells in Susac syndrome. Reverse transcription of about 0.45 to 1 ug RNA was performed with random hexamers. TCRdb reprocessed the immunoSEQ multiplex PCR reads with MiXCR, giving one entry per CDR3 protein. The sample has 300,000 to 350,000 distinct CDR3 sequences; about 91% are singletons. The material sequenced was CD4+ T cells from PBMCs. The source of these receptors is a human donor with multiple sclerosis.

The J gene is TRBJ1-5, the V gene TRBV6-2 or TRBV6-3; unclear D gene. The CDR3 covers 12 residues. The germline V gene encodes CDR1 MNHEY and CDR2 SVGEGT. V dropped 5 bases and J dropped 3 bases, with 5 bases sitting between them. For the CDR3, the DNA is TGTGCCAGCAGTACTTACAATCAGCCCCAGCATTTT. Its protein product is CASSTYNQPQHF.

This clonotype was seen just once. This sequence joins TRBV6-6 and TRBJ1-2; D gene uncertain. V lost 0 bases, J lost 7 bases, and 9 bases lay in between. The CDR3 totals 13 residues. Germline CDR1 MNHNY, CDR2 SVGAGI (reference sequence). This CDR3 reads CASSYSKAGGYTF. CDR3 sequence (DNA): TGTGCCAGCAGTTACTCGAAGGCGGGTGGCTACACCTTC.

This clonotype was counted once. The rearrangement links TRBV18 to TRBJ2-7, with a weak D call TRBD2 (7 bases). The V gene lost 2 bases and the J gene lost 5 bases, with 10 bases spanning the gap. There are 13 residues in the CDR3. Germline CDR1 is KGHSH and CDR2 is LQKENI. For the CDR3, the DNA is TGTGCCAGCTCACCAGGGGGGGCTAACGAGCAGTACTTC. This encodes CASSPGGANEQYF.

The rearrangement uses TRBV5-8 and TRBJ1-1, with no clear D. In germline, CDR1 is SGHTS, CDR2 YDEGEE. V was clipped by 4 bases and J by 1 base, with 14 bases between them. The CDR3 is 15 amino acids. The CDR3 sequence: CASSRPGLRNTEAFF. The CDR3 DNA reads TGTGCCAGCAGCCGGCCTGGACTCAGGAACACTGAAGCTTTCTTT. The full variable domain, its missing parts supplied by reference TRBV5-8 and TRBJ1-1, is EAGVTQSPTHLIKTRGQQATLRCSPISGHTSVYWYQQALGLGLQFLLWYDEGEERNRGNFPPRFSGRQFPNYSSELNVNALELEDSALYLCASSRPGLRNTEAFFGQGTRLTVV.

The CDR3 protein is CASSAQRFPHGRYTEAFF. The CDR3 bases are TGTGCCAGTAGTGCCCAGAGGTTTCCCCATGGCCGATACACTGAAGCTTTCTTT. The chain joins TRBV19 to TRBJ1-1; D is uncertain. The CDR3 extends over 18 amino acids. Germline CDR1 LNHDA, CDR2 SQIVND (reference sequence). V was pared by 5 bases and J by 3 bases, with 25 bases between. Supplemented by reference TRBV19 and TRBJ1-1, the full variable domain reads DGGITQSPKYLFRKEGQNVTLSCEQNLNHDAMYWYRQDPGQGLRLIYYSQIVNDFQKGDIAEGYSVSREKKESFPLTVTSAQKNPTAFYLCASSAQRFPHGRYTEAFFGQGTRLTVV.

The CDR3 region has the DNA TGTGCCACCCGATCTAGCGGGAGGGCCACGTACAATGAGCAGTTCTTC. It translates to CATRSSGRATYNEQFF. This chain joins TRBV6-2 or TRBV6-3 and TRBJ2-1, with 12 positions matching TRBD2. Unmatched junction bases numbered 11, after V lost 10 bases and J lost 4 bases. Germline V CDR1 and CDR2: MNHEY, SVGEGT. This CDR3 is 16 amino acids long.

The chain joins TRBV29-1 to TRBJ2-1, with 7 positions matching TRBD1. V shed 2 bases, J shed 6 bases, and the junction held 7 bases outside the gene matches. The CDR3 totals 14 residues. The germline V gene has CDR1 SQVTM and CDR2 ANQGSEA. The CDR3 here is CSVEPRQGFNEQFF. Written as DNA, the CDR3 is TGCAGCGTTGAACCAAGACAGGGTTTCAATGAGCAGTTCTTC.

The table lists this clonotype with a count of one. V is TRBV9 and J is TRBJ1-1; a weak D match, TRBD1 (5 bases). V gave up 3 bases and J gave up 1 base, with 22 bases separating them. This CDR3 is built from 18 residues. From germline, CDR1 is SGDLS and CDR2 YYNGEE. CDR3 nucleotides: TGTGCCAGCAGCGCCTTTTGGGGGGGATCTTCTAAGAACACTGAAGCTTTCTTT. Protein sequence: CASSAFWGGSSKNTEAFF.

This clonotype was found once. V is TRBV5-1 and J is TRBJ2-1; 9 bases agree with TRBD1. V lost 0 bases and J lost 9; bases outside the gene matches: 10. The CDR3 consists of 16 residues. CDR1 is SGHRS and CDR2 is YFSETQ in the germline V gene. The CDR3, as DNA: TGCGCCAGCAGCTTGGCCTCGGGGACAGGGAAGGGTGAGCAGTTCTTC. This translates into CASSLASGTGKGEQFF.

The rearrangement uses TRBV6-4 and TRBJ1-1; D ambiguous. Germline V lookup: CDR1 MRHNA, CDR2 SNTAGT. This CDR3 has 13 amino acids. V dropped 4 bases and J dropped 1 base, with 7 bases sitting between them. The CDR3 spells CASSATANTEAFF. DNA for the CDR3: TGTGCCAGCAGTGCAACAGCGAACACTGAAGCTTTCTTT.

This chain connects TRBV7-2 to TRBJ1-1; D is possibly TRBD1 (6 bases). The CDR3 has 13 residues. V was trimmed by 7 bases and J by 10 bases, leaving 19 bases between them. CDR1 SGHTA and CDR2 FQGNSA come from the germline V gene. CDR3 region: CASIPRSGARAFF. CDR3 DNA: TGTGCCAGCATTCCCAGGTCGGGGGCGCGAGCTTTCTTT.

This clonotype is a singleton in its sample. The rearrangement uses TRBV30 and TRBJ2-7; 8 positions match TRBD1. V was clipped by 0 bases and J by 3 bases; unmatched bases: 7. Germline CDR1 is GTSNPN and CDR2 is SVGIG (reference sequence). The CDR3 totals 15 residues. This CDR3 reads CAWSVPRTGNYEQYF. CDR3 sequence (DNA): TGTGCCTGGAGTGTCCCTAGGACAGGGAACTACGAGCAGTACTTC.

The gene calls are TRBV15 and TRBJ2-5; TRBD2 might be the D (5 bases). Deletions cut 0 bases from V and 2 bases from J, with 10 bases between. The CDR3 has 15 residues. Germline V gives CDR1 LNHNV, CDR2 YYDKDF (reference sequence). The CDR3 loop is CATSRDRGRQETQYF. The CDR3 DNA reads TGTGCCACCAGCAGAGATAGAGGGCGTCAAGAGACCCAGTACTTC.

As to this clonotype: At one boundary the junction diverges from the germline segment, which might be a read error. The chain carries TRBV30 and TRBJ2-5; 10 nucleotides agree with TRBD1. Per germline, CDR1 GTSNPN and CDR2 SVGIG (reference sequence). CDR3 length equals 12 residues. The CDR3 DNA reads TGTGCTTGGACAGGGGGTGGAGAGACCCAGTACTTC. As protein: CAWTGGGETQYF.

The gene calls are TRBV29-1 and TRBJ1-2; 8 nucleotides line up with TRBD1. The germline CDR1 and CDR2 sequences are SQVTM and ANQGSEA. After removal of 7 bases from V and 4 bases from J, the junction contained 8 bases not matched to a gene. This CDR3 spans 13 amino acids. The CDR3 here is CSATSGTGYGYTF. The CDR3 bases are TGCAGCGCCACCTCCGGGACAGGCTATGGCTACACCTTC.

DNA of the CDR3: TGTGCCAGCAGCTTATTGGGACAGGGTGTGGCCAAAAACATTCAGTACTTC. It yields the protein CASSLLGQGVAKNIQYF. This chain links TRBV7-2 with TRBJ2-4; TRBD1 aligns across 9 bases. CDR1 and CDR2 from the germline V gene are SGHTA and FQGNSA. CDR3 length equals 17 residues. V gave up 2 bases and J gave up 1 base; unmatched junction bases: 6.

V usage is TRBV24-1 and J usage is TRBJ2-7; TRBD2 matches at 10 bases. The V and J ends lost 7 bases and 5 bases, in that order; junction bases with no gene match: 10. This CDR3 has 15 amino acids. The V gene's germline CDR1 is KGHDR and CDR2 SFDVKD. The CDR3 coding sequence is TGTGCCACCAGCCGGAGCGGGAGGGGCACGAACGAGCAGTACTTC. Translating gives CATSRSGRGTNEQYF.

The CDR3 region has the DNA TGTGCCAGCAGTTCAGCGGCCCAAGAGACCCAGTACTTC. Amino acid sequence: CASSSAAQETQYF. The gene calls are TRBV12-3 or TRBV12-4 and TRBJ2-5, with TRBD2 as a possible D gene (5 bases). Between the trimmed V and J ends, which lost 4 bases and 1 base, there was a span of 7 bases. This CDR3 is built from 13 residues.